The source of this T cell receptor beta chain is a study of blood T cell repertoires in COVID-19 (dated by TCRdb to about 2020). With regard to the full study: Samples covering the acute and convalescent phases of COVID-19 were provided by collaborators in the United States, Italy and Spain. The prospective study material was composed of cDNA or gDNA derived from T cells, B-cell-depleted T cells, or PBMCs. Deeply sampled blood TCRbeta repertoires from subjects exposed to, actively infected with, or recovered from COVID-19 were included in the dataset. The repertoires were released in a freely available public database intended as a resource for research on the immune response to SARS-CoV-2. The samples were drawn from two sources: the first 160 participants of the ongoing ImmuneRACE study, and about 1,300 subjects contributed by 6 global collaborators. Where available, HLA class I and class II types were taken from metadata supplied by the sample provider and were not determined by assay-based typing. A de-identified subject ID, COVID-19 status, age in years and sex were almost always included in the sample metadata. Study-wide findings and limitations: The amount of clinical and demographic metadata varied by source and participant and was provided uncurated.

TCRbeta CDR3 regions were amplified from genomic DNA using the immunoSEQ Assay, a bias-controlled multiplex PCR. The authors' pipeline ran thus. Nucleated cell counts per sample were estimated from amplification of reference gene primers within the assay. To quantify the absolute abundance of each unique TCRbeta CDR3 rearrangement, sequence reads were collapsed and filtered. Productive Simpson clonality was computed per sample as the square root of Simpson's diversity index over productive rearrangements. The table was pulled from immuneACCESS by TCRdb, which kept in-frame rearrangements only. Such tables lose some clones; where checked, under half of the loss comes from unresolved V genes, and the rest has no known cause. Clone size and the V and J calls come from that table; the DNA yielded D and trimming. The sample yields 9,500 to 15,000 clones; about two thirds were counted once. Roughly 5.6% of the sample lies in the top ten.

At one collaborating source in Seattle, patients were enrolled during active infection and were followed longitudinally through the course of disease. Collaborating institutions collected whole blood in K2EDTA tubes following their own protocols. Collaborator samples were shipped for TCRbeta analysis as frozen whole blood, isolated PBMCs, or DNA extracted from either sample type. This clone counts as medium-sized (0.01 to 0.1%). Its antigen has not been determined. Base-call qualities are not available, and no considerably larger clone is one nucleotide away. From its cysteine to its phenylalanine, the CDR3 spans 15 amino acids. CDR3 DNA only is kept here, 45 bases in frame from base 1. Via the germline V gene (reference sequence), CDR1 is SEHNR and CDR2 FQNEAQ. Trimming takes 5 bases off V and 3 bases off J; junction bases not matched to a gene: 7.

The chain joins TRBV7-9 to TRBJ1-2, and 9 junctional nucleotides match TRBD1. Sequencing used peripheral blood. The receptor was derived from a man between 60 and 75 years old with COVID-19, enrolled during active disease. The CDR3 loop reads CASSPGTGIDYGYTF. The nucleotide sequence reads as follows: TGTGCCAGCAGCCCCGGGACAGGGATAGACTATGGCTACACCTTC.